This section outlines one T cell receptor (beta chain) sequence together with its context. Antigen: not known. This sample was taken from a study of cytomegalovirus exposure and HLA in healthy donors. General study points: Presence/absence analysis assumed near-uniform sequencing depth across donors. The study labeled 180 or so TCR beta chains cytomegalovirus-associated.

Vbeta (60) and Jbeta (13) primers were used in the PCR. Clones were sequenced by immunoSEQ multiplex PCR, and TCRdb holds only the in-frame ones, with some missing. Of more than 75,000 clones in the sample, 70% to 80% were seen once. The V and J ends lost 2 bases and 0 bases respectively, with 10 bases between them. CDR1 is SGHTA and CDR2 is FQGNSA in the germline V gene. This CDR3 is built from 15 residues. The sequencing sample was made of PBMCs. J is TRBJ1-1 and V is TRBV7-2; D gene uncertain. The sequence was collected from a man aged 30 to 45 in good health and CMV-seronegative. The CDR3 loop is CASSLTKGVNTEAFF. DNA of the CDR3: TGTGCCAGCAGCTTAACTAAGGGAGTGAACACTGAAGCTTTCTTT.